Below, 6 T cell receptor beta chains from the same sample are listed, as sequenced in a study of CD8 T cells in Susac syndrome. 0.5 to 1 ug RNA was reverse transcribed with random hexamers. TCRdb ran MiXCR on the immunoSEQ multiplex PCR reads and lists one entry per CDR3 protein. The sample holds around 130,000 distinct CDR3 sequences, around 95% seen once. The sequenced sample consisted of CD4+ T cells from PBMCs. These receptors all come from a human donor with multiple sclerosis.

This chain links TRBV20-1 with TRBJ2-5; D not certain. Germline V gene sequence: CDR1 DFQATT, CDR2 SNEGSKA (reference sequence). The CDR3 extends over 13 amino acids. V was cut by 2 bases and J by 3 bases, with 10 bases left in between. The CDR3: CSARRQVEETQYF. In nucleotides, the CDR3 is TGCAGTGCTAGACGGCAGGTAGAAGAGACCCAGTACTTC.

This clonotype was seen only once. This chain connects TRBV15 to TRBJ2-7; TRBD2 matches at 10 bases. Germline V gene data show CDR1 as LNHNV and CDR2 as YYDKDF (reference sequence). The trim removed 6 bases at V and 4 bases at J, leaving 9 bases unmatched. This CDR3 comprises 15 residues. The CDR3 nucleotides read TGTGCCACCAGATTAGCCGGGACTAGCGTTTACGAGCAGTACTTC. Encoded protein: CATRLAGTSVYEQYF. The variable domain in full, completed from reference TRBV15 and TRBJ2-7, reads DAMVIQNPRYQVTQFGKPVTLSCSQTLNHNVMYWYQQKSSQAPKLLFHYYDKDFNNEADTPDNFQSRRPNTSFCFLDIRSPGLGDTAMYLCATRLAGTSVYEQYFGPGTRLTVT.

The chain couples TRBV9 to TRBJ2-6, with a weak D call TRBD1 (6 bases). V lost 2 bases, J lost 0 bases, and 15 bases lay in between. CDR3 length equals 18 residues. Germline assignment: CDR1 SGDLS and CDR2 YYNGEE. CDR3 DNA sequence: TGTGCCAGCAGCGTGAGCTGGGGGCGCAGCTCTGGGGCCAACGTCCTGACTTTC. Translating gives CASSVSWGRSSGANVLTF.

V and J are TRBV11-2 and TRBJ2-5; unclear D gene. The CDR3 runs 10 residues. Per germline, CDR1 SGHAT and CDR2 FQNNGV. V dropped 5 bases and J dropped 5 bases, with 3 bases sitting between them. In DNA form, the CDR3 reads TGTGCCAGCAGCCTCGAGACCCAGTACTTC. Amino acids: CASSLETQYF.

The chain links TRBV20-1 to TRBJ2-2; 12 bases agree with TRBD2. Per the germline V gene, CDR1 is DFQATT and CDR2 is SNEGSKA (reference sequence). The V and J ends lost 0 bases and 1 base, in that order; junction bases with no gene match: 6. This CDR3 comprises 18 residues. DNA for the CDR3: TGCAGTGCTAGAGATGACGTGACTAGCGGGAGGAACACCGGGGAGCTGTTTTTT. As protein: CSARDDVTSGRNTGELFF.

V gene TRBV11-1 combines with J gene TRBJ1-2, with D perhaps matching TRBD1 (5 bases). The germline CDR1 and CDR2 sequences are SGHAT and FQDESV (reference sequence). The CDR3 is made up of 20 amino acids. Between the trimmed V and J ends, which lost 0 bases and 1 base, there was a span of 24 bases. CDR3: CASSLALSGRKSVGNYGYTF. Here the CDR3 DNA reads TGTGCCAGCAGCTTAGCGCTGTCAGGGAGAAAGTCGGTGGGTAACTATGGCTACACCTTC.